The 4 T cell receptor beta chains below all came from one sample that was sequenced in a study of T cell responses to AZD1222 COVID-19 vaccine (dated by TCRdb to the early 2020s). The time point label for this specimen denotes: sample from adult after SARS-CoV-2 infection, after symptom onset. The method behind the library was the immunoSEQ multiplex PCR assay. What TCRdb holds here is the immuneACCESS table cut down to in-frame rearrangements. Part of the clones is not present; checked against another copy, under half of the missing clones reflect an unresolved V gene, and the others are unexplained. This sample gives around 140,000 clones in total; roughly 93% of them show up just once. The ten largest clonotypes hold approximately 12% of the sample. The sample in question was peripheral blood, obtained after recovery from COVID-19. Every receptor here comes from an adult who had recovered from COVID-19.

The V gene is TRBV7-9, the J gene TRBJ2-2; the match to TRBD2 covers 13 bases. Germline values: CDR1 SEHNR, CDR2 FQNEAQ (reference sequence). This CDR3 region has 16 residues. V shed 5 bases, J shed 4 bases, and the junction held 4 bases outside the gene matches. In nucleotides, the CDR3 is TGTGCCAGCAGCCGGACTAGCGGGAGTAGCACCGGGGAGCTGTTTTTT. It is translated as CASSRTSGSSTGELFF.

The genes are TRBV5-4 and TRBJ2-2, with D possibly being TRBD2 (6 bases). V was cut by 0 bases and J by 2 bases, with 8 bases left in between. Germline lookup yields CDR1 SGHNT and CDR2 YYREEE (reference sequence). The CDR3 runs 15 residues. The CDR3 DNA sequence: TGTGCCAGCAGCTTGGGGACTACCAACACCGGGGAGCTGTTTTTT. Translating it yields CASSLGTTNTGELFF. The full variable domain, completed using reference TRBV5-4 and TRBJ2-2, is ETGVTQSPTHLIKTRGQQVTLRCSSQSGHNTVSWYQQALGQGPQFIFQYYREEENGRGNFPPRFSGLQFPNYSSELNVNALELDDSALYLCASSLGTTNTGELFFGEGSRLTVL.

The chain recombines TRBV6-6 with TRBJ1-1, with unresolved D. V dropped 8 bases and J dropped 2 bases, with 21 bases sitting between them. CDR3 length: 16 residues. CDR1 is MNHNY, CDR2 SVGAGI, per germline (reference sequence). The CDR3 nucleotides are TGTGCCAGCTCCTCAAGGCCCGATGGAGTTAACACTGAAGCTTTCTTT. Translation gives CASSSRPDGVNTEAFF.

The genes are TRBV5-1 and TRBJ2-7, with 7 bases aligning to TRBD1. Germline V CDR1 and CDR2: SGHRS, YFSETQ. The V segment lost 4 bases and the J segment 7 bases; nucleotides outside the gene matches: 14. The CDR3 is 15 amino acids. The CDR3 loop reads CASSDRDRGQREQYF. The CDR3 bases are TGCGCCAGCAGCGACCGGGACCGGGGACAGCGGGAGCAGTACTTC.